This T cell receptor beta chain comes out of a study of response to subunit inactivated influenza vaccine. Findings of the study overall: Every seasonal influenza vaccination brings in few new T cells, the authors suggested.

This clonotype was seen more than once but under ten times. The antigen is not known. Losses at the gene ends were 4 bases for V and 8 bases for J; bases not matched to a gene: 8. This CDR3 spans 14 amino acids. A single record per CDR3 protein comes from TCRdb applying MiXCR to the RT-PCR reads. The data hold 600,000 to 850,000 distinct CDR3 sequences, with 12% to 15% observed a single time. V gene TRBV12-3 or TRBV12-4 combines with J gene TRBJ2-4; 7 bases agree with TRBD1. Material: PBMCs from blood, obtained 14 days before vaccination. The TCR comes from a man between 45 and 60 years old who received an inactivated influenza vaccine. The CDR3 sequence is CASSSNRGWDIQYF. In DNA, the CDR3 is TGTGCCAGCAGTTCAAACAGGGGCTGGGACATTCAGTACTTC.